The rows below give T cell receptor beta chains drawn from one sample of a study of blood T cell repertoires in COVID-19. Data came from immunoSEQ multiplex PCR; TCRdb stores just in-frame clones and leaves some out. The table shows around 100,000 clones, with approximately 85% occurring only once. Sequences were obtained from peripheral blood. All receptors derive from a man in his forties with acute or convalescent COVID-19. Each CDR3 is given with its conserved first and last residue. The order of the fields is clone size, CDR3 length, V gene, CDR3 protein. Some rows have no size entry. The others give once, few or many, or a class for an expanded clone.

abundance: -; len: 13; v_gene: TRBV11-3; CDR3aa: CASSLSGSYEQYF
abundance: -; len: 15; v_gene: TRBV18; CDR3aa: CASSTGTGTYNEQFF
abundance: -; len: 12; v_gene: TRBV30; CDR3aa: CAWSTGGETQYF
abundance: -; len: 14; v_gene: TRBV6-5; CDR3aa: CASSKSGVRNEQFF
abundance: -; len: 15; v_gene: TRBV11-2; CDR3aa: CASSSWGGSNTEAFF
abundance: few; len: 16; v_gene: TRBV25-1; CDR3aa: CASSPRTSGITGELFF
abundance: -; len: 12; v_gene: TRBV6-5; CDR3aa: CASSYSSSPLHF
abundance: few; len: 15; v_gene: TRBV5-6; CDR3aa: CASTPGQGAGETQYF
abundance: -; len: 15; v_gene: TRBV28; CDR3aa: CASSLRDRANSPLHF
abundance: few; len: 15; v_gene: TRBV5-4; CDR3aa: CASSSSRDRYNEQFF
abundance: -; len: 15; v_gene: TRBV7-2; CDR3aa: CASSVGQGASQTQYF
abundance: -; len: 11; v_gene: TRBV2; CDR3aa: CASSLGGTIYF
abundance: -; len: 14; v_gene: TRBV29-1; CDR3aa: CSVRRGQNYNEQFF
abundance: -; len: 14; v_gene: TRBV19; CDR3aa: CASSHRGPNQPQHF
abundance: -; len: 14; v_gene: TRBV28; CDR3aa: CASSEATDRYEQYF
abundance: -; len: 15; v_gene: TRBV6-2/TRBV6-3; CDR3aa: CASSYLGQATYGYTF
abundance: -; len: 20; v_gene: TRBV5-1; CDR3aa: CASSLGSFVTASGGSDTQYF
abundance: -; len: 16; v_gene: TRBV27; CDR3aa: CASSPRTSGRAGELFF